The 16 T cell receptor beta chains below come from one sample, sequenced in a study of blood T cell repertoires in COVID-19. The repertoire was sequenced with immunoSEQ multiplex PCR; TCRdb's copy has only in-frame clones and lacks some. Here the sample spans roughly 50,000 clones, more than 80% being singletons. The sequenced sample consisted of peripheral blood. These TCRs come from a man in his sixties with acute or convalescent COVID-19.

This chain connects TRBV6-5 to TRBJ2-7, with TRBD2 identical over 7 bases. The junction had 6 bases not matched to a gene; V was cut back by 4 bases and J by 6 bases. CDR3 size: 13 residues. Germline CDR1 reads MNHEY; CDR2 reads SVGAGI. The chain's CDR3 is CASSFAGVGEQYF. CDR3 DNA sequence: TGTGCCAGCAGTTTTGCGGGAGTTGGCGAGCAGTACTTC.

In its sample, this clone was seen a few times. The chain combines TRBV28 with TRBJ1-1, with 9 bases fitting TRBD1. The trim removed 6 bases at V and 3 bases at J, leaving 2 bases unmatched. Germline loops: CDR1 MDHEN, CDR2 SYDVKM. This CDR3 has 13 amino acids. Written as DNA, the CDR3 is TGTGCCAGCAGGCGACAGGGGGACACTGAAGCTTTCTTT. Encoded protein: CASRRQGDTEAFF.

This clone was found a few times. The rearrangement links TRBV28 to TRBJ2-1; D may be TRBD2 (6 bases). Germline V gives CDR1 MDHEN, CDR2 SYDVKM. The germline V and J ends were trimmed by 8 bases and 2 bases, with 16 bases remaining between them. This CDR3 is built from 15 residues. The CDR3 reads CASAVRDFTYNEQFF. CDR3 nucleotides: TGTGCCAGCGCGGTCCGGGACTTCACCTACAATGAGCAGTTCTTC.

The chain employs TRBV14 and TRBJ2-2; D gene uncertain. Trimming pared 5 bases from V and 1 base from J, leaving 8 bases between. The germline V gene encodes CDR1 SGHDN and CDR2 FVKESK. This CDR3 contains 14 residues. The CDR3 sequence is CASSLARNTGELFF. The DNA of the CDR3 is TGTGCCAGCAGCTTAGCCAGGAACACCGGGGAGCTGTTTTTT.

The chain uses TRBV6-2 or TRBV6-3 and TRBJ2-3, with unresolved D. With 5 bases removed from V and 6 bases from J, the gap between germline ends came to 15 bases. Germline V lookup: CDR1 MNHEY, CDR2 SVGEGT. This CDR3 is 14 amino acids long. CDR3 nucleotide sequence: TGTGCCAGCAGTAAAGACCCTCGGGTGGATACGCAGTATTTT. Protein: CASSKDPRVDTQYF.

The chain combines TRBV11-2 with TRBJ1-2; D may be TRBD1 (6 bases). Trimming removed 4 bases at V and 2 bases at J, with 8 bases between. The CDR3 is 13 amino acids. Germline V gives CDR1 SGHAT, CDR2 FQNNGV. The CDR3 nucleotides are TGTGCCAGCAGCTCCGGACAGAACTATGGCTACACCTTC. It encodes CASSSGQNYGYTF.

The table lists this clone with a count of one. The chain is built from TRBV18 and TRBJ2-7; weak D call: TRBD2 (5 bases). The CDR3 spans 14 residues. Trimming cost V 3 bases and J 0 bases, with 9 bases left between them. Germline lookup yields CDR1 KGHSH and CDR2 LQKENI. Here the CDR3 DNA reads TGTGCCAGCTCACCCGCCAGCGGCTCCTACGAGCAGTACTTC. This sequence encodes CASSPASGSYEQYF.

This rearrangement joins TRBV28 to TRBJ1-4; 11 bases line up with TRBD1. The V segment lost 7 bases and the J segment 0 bases; nucleotides outside the gene matches: 10. The V gene's germline CDR1 is MDHEN and CDR2 SYDVKM. CDR3 size: 18 residues. The CDR3 DNA sequence: TGTGCCAGCACCACGCCGGGGGACAGGGGGACAACTAATGAAAAACTGTTTTTT. Protein sequence: CASTTPGDRGTTNEKLFF.

The chain uses TRBV12-3 or TRBV12-4 and TRBJ2-7; maybe TRBD1 (6 bases). V lost 6 bases to trimming and J lost 6 bases, with 12 bases between them. There are 12 residues in the CDR3. CDR3 bases: TGTGCCAGCAGCCTCTCAGGGGTCGAGCAGTACTTC. It encodes CASSLSGVEQYF.

The chain links TRBV5-1 to TRBJ2-6; 9 bases are a match to TRBD1. Unmatched junction bases numbered 2, after V lost 4 bases and J lost 0 bases. CDR3 length equals 16 residues. Germline CDR1 SGHRS, CDR2 YFSETQ. The CDR3 reads CASSPTGGSGANVLTF. The DNA for the CDR3 is TGCGCCAGCAGCCCGACAGGGGGCTCTGGGGCCAACGTCCTGACTTTC.

Comments on this clone: Other DNA sequences within the sample encode an identical CDR3. V usage is TRBV24-1 and J usage is TRBJ1-3; D possibly corresponds to TRBD1 (5 bases). In germline, CDR1 is KGHDR, CDR2 SFDVKD. Trimming removed 4 bases at V and 4 bases at J, with 13 bases between. The CDR3 runs to 15 residues. CDR3: CATSDPRTSGNTIYF. CDR3 bases: TGTGCCACCAGTGACCCCCGGACATCCGGAAACACCATATATTTT.

The chain employs TRBV19 and TRBJ1-5; 8 positions match TRBD1. CDR1 and CDR2 (germline): LNHDA, SQIVND (reference sequence). The CDR3 loop spans 13 amino acids. J lost 5 bases, V lost 6 bases, and 3 bases had no gene match. CDR3 nucleotides: TGTGCCAGTAGCAGGGGGCCGCATCAGCCCCAGCATTTT. Translation: CASSRGPHQPQHF.

This sequence joins TRBV19 and TRBJ2-1; 13 bases align to TRBD2. This CDR3 comprises 17 residues. V lost 5 bases, J lost 10 bases, and 14 bases stayed unmatched. From germline, CDR1 is LNHDA and CDR2 SQIVND (reference sequence). Here the CDR3 DNA reads TGTGCCAGTAGTGAGGGACTAGCGGGGACCTCTACAATGGAGCAGTTCTTC. Protein sequence: CASSEGLAGTSTMEQFF.

The chain employs TRBV5-5 and TRBJ2-4; 8 nucleotides line up with TRBD1. There are 17 residues in the CDR3. CDR1 is SGHKS, CDR2 YYEKEE, per germline (reference sequence). Unmatched junction bases numbered 5, after V lost 0 bases and J lost 0 bases. CDR3 protein: CASSLDPTGVAKNIQYF. The CDR3 DNA reads TGTGCCAGCAGCTTGGACCCGACAGGGGTAGCCAAAAACATTCAGTACTTC.

The CDR3 region is CASSYVSYNEQFF. The CDR3 DNA reads as TGTGCCAGCAGTTACGTGAGCTACAATGAGCAGTTCTTC. The chain combines TRBV6-2 or TRBV6-3 with TRBJ2-1; D uncertain. Germline V lookup: CDR1 MNHEY, CDR2 SVGEGT. V lost 2 bases and J lost 3, with 5 bases in between. The CDR3 totals 13 residues.

The sample holds a few counts of this clone. The V and J genes are TRBV19 and TRBJ2-3; tentatively, D is TRBD2 (6 bases). V lost 5 bases, J lost 1 base, and 13 bases lay in between. The CDR3 totals 15 residues. Per germline, CDR1 LNHDA and CDR2 SQIVND (reference sequence). The CDR3 coding sequence is TGTGCCAGTAGTTATGGGGGAGGAGGCACAGATACGCAGTATTTT. It specifies CASSYGGGGTDTQYF.